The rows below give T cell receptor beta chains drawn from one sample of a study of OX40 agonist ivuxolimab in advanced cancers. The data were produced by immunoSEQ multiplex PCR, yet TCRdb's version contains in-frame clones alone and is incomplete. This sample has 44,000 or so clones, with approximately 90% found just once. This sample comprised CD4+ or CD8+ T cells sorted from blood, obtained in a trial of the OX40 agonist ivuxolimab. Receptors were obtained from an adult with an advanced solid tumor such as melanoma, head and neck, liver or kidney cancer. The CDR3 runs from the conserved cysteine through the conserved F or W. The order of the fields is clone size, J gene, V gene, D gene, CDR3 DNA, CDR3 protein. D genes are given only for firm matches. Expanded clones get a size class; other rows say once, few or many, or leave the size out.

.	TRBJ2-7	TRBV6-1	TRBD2	TGTGCCAGCTTTAGCGGGAGCTACTACGAGCAGTACTTC	CASFSGSYYEQYF
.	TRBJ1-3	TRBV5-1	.	TGCGCCAGCAGCTTGGCCGGAAACACCATATATTTT	CASSLAGNTIYF
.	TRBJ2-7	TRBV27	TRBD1	TGTGCCAGCAGTTTCGGGACAGGGGCCTACGAGCAGTACTTC	CASSFGTGAYEQYF
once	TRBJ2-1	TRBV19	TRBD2	TGTGCCAGTAGTATAAGAGGAACAAGCGGGGGGGGCTCCTACAATGAGCAGTTCTTC	CASSIRGTSGGGSYNEQFF
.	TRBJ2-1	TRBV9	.	TGTGCCAGCAGCACAAGACAGAGGGGGGACCCCAATGAGCAGTTCTTC	CASSTRQRGDPNEQFF
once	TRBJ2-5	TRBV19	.	TGTGCCAGTAGTAGGACAGACAGCCAAGAGACCCAGTACTTC	CASSRTDSQETQYF
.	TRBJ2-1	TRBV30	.	TGTGCCTGGAGTTTCGGGATCAGAGGCAATGAGCAGTTCTTC	CAWSFGIRGNEQFF
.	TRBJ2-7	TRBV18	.	TGTGCCAGCTCAAACCGGGACCCGAGCTCCTACGAGCAGTACTTC	CASSNRDPSSYEQYF
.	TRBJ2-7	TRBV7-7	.	TGTGCCAGCAGCTTATCCAGGCCCTCCTACGAGCAGTACTTC	CASSLSRPSYEQYF
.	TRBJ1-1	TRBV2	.	TGTGCCAGCAGGACGGGACACCAAAACGTGGCTTTCTTT	CASRTGHQNVAFF
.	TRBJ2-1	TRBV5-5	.	TGTGCCAGCAGCCCCCTCGTCGTCAGTAATGAGCAGTTCTTC	CASSPLVVSNEQFF
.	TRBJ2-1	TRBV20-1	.	TGCAGTGCTAGTCCTTACAATGAGCAGTTCTTC	CSASPYNEQFF
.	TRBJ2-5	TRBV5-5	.	TGTGCCAGCAGCTTACCTGAAGATCAAGAGACCCAGTACTTC	CASSLPEDQETQYF
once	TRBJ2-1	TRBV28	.	TGTGCCAGCAGTCTGGGGTTGGACAGATACAATGAGCAGTTCTTC	CASSLGLDRYNEQFF
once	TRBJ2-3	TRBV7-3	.	TGTGCCAGCGGTGAGCAGGGGGGCCTTGGTACGCAGTATTTT	CASGEQGGLGTQYF
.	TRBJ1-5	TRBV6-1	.	TGTGCCAGCAGTCCGAGGGGGGGTGGTCAGCCCCAGCATTTT	CASSPRGGGQPQHF
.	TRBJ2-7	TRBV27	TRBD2	TGTGCCAGCAGTACCCCAAGAGCGGGAGGGGACTACGAGCAGTACTTC	CASSTPRAGGDYEQYF
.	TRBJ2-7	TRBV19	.	TGTGCCAGTAGTATTGGTAGCGGAGGGGTCTACGAGCAGTACTTC	CASSIGSGGVYEQYF
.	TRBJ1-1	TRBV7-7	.	TGTGCCAGCAGCCCATTATCTGGGGGGAAAGCTTTCTTT	CASSPLSGGKAFF
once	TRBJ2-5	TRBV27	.	TGTGCCAGCAGTCCACTGCAAGAGACCCAGTACTTC	CASSPLQETQYF
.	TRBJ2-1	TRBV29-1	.	TGCAGCGTTGAAGGGATGATTGTCAGCTCCTACAATGAGCAGTTCTTC	CSVEGMIVSSYNEQFF
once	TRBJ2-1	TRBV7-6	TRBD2	TGTGCCAGCAGCCAAGCGGGGGGCTCCTACAATGAGCAGTTCTTC	CASSQAGGSYNEQFF
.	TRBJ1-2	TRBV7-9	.	TGTGCCAGCTTCAAAAGGGATGGCTACACCTTC	CASFKRDGYTF